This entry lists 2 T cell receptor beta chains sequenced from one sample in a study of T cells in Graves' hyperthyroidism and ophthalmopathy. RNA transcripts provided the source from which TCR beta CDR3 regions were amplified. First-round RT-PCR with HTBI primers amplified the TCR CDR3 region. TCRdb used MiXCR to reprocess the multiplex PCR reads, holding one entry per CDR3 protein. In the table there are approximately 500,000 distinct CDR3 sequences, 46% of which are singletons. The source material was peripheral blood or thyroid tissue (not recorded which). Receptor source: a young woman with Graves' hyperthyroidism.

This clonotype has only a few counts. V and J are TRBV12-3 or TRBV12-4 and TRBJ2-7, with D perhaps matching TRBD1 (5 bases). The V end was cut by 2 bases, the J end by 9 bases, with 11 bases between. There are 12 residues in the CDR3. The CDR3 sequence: CASSLSGAPQYF. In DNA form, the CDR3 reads TGTGCCAGCAGTTTATCTGGGGCGCCGCAGTACTTC.

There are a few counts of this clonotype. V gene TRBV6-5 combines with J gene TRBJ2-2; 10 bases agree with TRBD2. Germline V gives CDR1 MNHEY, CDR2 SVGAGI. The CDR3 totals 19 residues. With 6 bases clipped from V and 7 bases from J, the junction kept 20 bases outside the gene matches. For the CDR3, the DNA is TGTGCCAGCAGACCCCGGCCGAGGGCTAGCGGGAGTACGGGCGGGGAGCTGTTTTTT. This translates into CASRPRPRASGSTGGELFF.